This entry lists 27 T cell receptor beta chains sequenced from one sample in a study of blood T cell repertoires in COVID-19. Sequenced by immunoSEQ multiplex PCR; TCRdb stores in-frame clones only, minus some. The sample includes about 45,000 clones, approximately 85% of them seen just once. Sequencing was performed on peripheral blood. The receptor set was obtained from an elderly woman with acute or convalescent COVID-19.

Comment on this clone: Distinct nucleotide sequences in the sample also encode this CDR3. The chain combines TRBV19 with TRBJ2-7; the match to TRBD2 covers 7 bases. Unmatched junction bases numbered 2, after V lost 4 bases and J lost 2 bases. The CDR3 totals 13 residues. Germline-derived CDR1 and CDR2 are LNHDA and SQIVND (reference sequence). CDR3 coding DNA: TGTGCCAGTAGTACCGGACTAGCCTACGAGCAGTACTTC. Residues: CASSTGLAYEQYF.

The genes are TRBV15 and TRBJ1-2; D gene ambiguous. V dropped 1 base and J dropped 7 bases, with 10 bases sitting between them. The germline CDR1 and CDR2 sequences are LNHNV and YYDKDF (reference sequence). CDR3 length: 13 residues. In nucleotides, the CDR3 is TGTGCCACCAGCAGAGTGGTAGGGAGTGGCTACACCTTC. Translated, it gives CATSRVVGSGYTF.

The chain combines TRBV14 with TRBJ2-7; 14 nucleotides line up with TRBD2. The CDR3 loop spans 17 amino acids. CDR1 and CDR2 from the germline V gene are SGHDN and FVKESK. J lost 3 bases, V lost 4 bases, and 8 bases had no gene match. The CDR3 reads CASSPAGLAGVLYEQYF. For the CDR3, the DNA is TGTGCCAGCAGCCCCGCGGGACTAGCGGGAGTTCTCTACGAGCAGTACTTC.

The rearrangement links TRBV5-1 to TRBJ2-5; 8 bases agree with TRBD1. Germline CDR1 and CDR2: SGHRS and YFSETQ. The CDR3 spans 14 residues. The V segment lost 4 bases and the J segment 3 bases; nucleotides outside the gene matches: 5. The CDR3 protein is CASSLGQAKETQYF. CDR3 bases: TGCGCCAGCAGCCTGGGACAGGCAAAAGAGACCCAGTACTTC.

DNA of the CDR3: TGTGCCAGCAGTCGTAGCGCCCTCGGCGAGCAGTACTTC. Translated: CASSRSALGEQYF. This sequence joins TRBV7-2 and TRBJ2-7; perhaps TRBD2 as D (5 bases). This CDR3 region has 13 residues. The germline gives CDR1 SGHTA, CDR2 FQGNSA. The V gene lost 6 bases and the J gene lost 6 bases, with 15 bases spanning the gap.

The chain employs TRBV2 and TRBJ2-7; 7 bases line up with TRBD2. The J segment lost 0 bases and the V segment lost 10 bases, leaving 15 bases of the junction unmatched. The CDR3 covers 16 residues. CDR1 SNHLY and CDR2 FYNNEI come from the germline V gene. CDR3 region: CATCGGDGVGSYEQYF. The CDR3 bases are TGTGCCACCTGTGGGGGGGACGGGGTGGGCTCCTACGAGCAGTACTTC. Full variable domain (remainder filled in from reference TRBV2 and TRBJ2-7): EPEVTQTPSHQVTQMGQEVILRCVPISNHLYFYWYRQILGQKVEFLVSFYNNEISEKSEIFDDQFSVERPDGSNFTLKIRSTKLEDSAMYFCATCGGDGVGSYEQYFGPGTRLTVT.

This rearrangement joins TRBV10-2 to TRBJ1-1, with D possibly TRBD1 on 5 matching bases. Trimming shortened V by 6 bases and J by 3 bases, and 8 bases separated the two germline ends. CDR1 is WSHSY and CDR2 is SAAADI in the germline V gene. The CDR3 sequence is 12 residues long. The CDR3 region has the DNA TGCGCCAGCAGCAGGGCGCACACTGAAGCTTTCTTT. It translates to CASSRAHTEAFF.

The rearrangement links TRBV10-2 to TRBJ2-3; TRBD2 agrees at 12 bases. CDR1 is WSHSY, CDR2 SAAADI, per germline. V shed 8 bases and J 0 bases; nucleotides not matched to a gene: 9. This CDR3 has 17 amino acids. The CDR3 region is CASAAGTSGPSTDTQYF. CDR3 nucleotides: TGCGCCAGCGCCGCTGGGACTAGCGGGCCGAGCACAGATACGCAGTATTTT.

The chain employs TRBV4-1 and TRBJ2-2; TRBD2 matches at 11 bases. J lost 6 bases, V lost 4 bases, and 1 base had no gene match. CDR3 length equals 14 residues. Germline values: CDR1 MGHRA, CDR2 YSYEKL. This chain's CDR3 is CASSLSGRAGELFF. The CDR3 nucleotides read TGCGCCAGCAGCCTTAGCGGGAGGGCCGGGGAGCTGTTTTTT.

The chain is built from TRBV30 and TRBJ2-2; D possibly corresponds to TRBD1 (5 bases). V lost 8 bases to trimming and J lost 4 bases, with 17 bases between them. CDR1 is GTSNPN and CDR2 is SVGIG in the germline V gene (reference sequence). The CDR3 length is 14 residues. The CDR3 DNA sequence: TGTGCCCAGACCCCAGGGCAGAGCACCGGGGAGCTGTTTTTT. Translation gives CAQTPGQSTGELFF. The variable domain in full, with the rest retrieved from reference TRBV30 and TRBJ2-2, is SQTIHQWPATLVQPVGSPLSLECTVEGTSNPNLYWYRQAAGRGLQLLFYSVGIGQISSEVPQNLSASRPQDRQFILSSKKLLLSDSGFYLCAQTPGQSTGELFFGEGSRLTVL.

The rearrangement joins TRBV11-1 to TRBJ2-7; 8 bases match TRBD2. CDR3 length: 15 residues. Germline trimming cut 1 base from V and 3 bases from J; bases unmatched to any gene: 5. CDR1 is SGHAT and CDR2 is FQDESV in the germline V gene (reference sequence). CDR3 in amino acids: CASSLEGTSFYEQYF. CDR3 in DNA: TGTGCCAGCAGCTTAGAGGGGACTAGTTTCTACGAGCAGTACTTC.

On this clone: This CDR3 is also generated by other DNA sequences in the sample. The chain employs TRBV29-1 and TRBJ2-7; 8 bases are a match to TRBD1. V dropped 5 bases and J dropped 2; count of bases not matched to a gene: 2. The germline gives CDR1 SQVTM, CDR2 ANQGSEA. The CDR3 consists of 12 residues. Here the CDR3 DNA reads TGCAGCGTTCGGACAGGGCCCTACGAGCAGTACTTC. Protein product: CSVRTGPYEQYF.

V is TRBV2 and J is TRBJ1-6; D ambiguous. CDR1 is SNHLY, CDR2 FYNNEI, per germline. The germline V and J ends were trimmed by 2 bases and 10 bases, with 15 bases remaining between them. This CDR3 comprises 15 residues. CDR3 bases: TGTGCCAGCAGTGAATTGGACTCTAGGAACTCACCCCTCCACTTT. Translated: CASSELDSRNSPLHF.

The chain couples TRBV5-1 to TRBJ2-1; TRBD2 matches 10 bases. CDR3 size: 16 residues. Per germline, CDR1 SGHRS and CDR2 YFSETQ. The trim removed 1 base at V and 2 bases at J, leaving 3 bases unmatched. CDR3 nucleotides: TGCGCCAGCAGCTTGCAAGCGGGGGGGGCCTACAATGAGCAGTTCTTC. It encodes CASSLQAGGAYNEQFF.

The chain couples TRBV4-1 to TRBJ2-5, with TRBD2 as a possible D gene (6 bases). The CDR3 contains 15 residues. CDR1 is MGHRA, CDR2 YSYEKL, per germline. Trimming took 6 bases from V and 5 from J, leaving 19 bases between them. The CDR3 DNA reads as TGCGCCAGCAGAACGAGAGGGACTGTAGTTGAGACCCAGTACTTC. As protein: CASRTRGTVVETQYF.

The table lists this clone with a count of one. One end of the junction is discordant with germline, which a read error may explain. The chain uses TRBV2 and TRBJ2-7; TRBD1 matches 8 bases. The CDR3 totals 15 residues. Germline V lookup: CDR1 SNHLY, CDR2 FYNNEI. CDR3 sequence reads: CASREEGQATYEQYF. CDR3 nucleotides: TGTGCCAGCAGAGAAGAGGGACAGGCCACCTACGAGCAGTACTTC.

The gene calls are TRBV5-1 and TRBJ1-4; the match to TRBD1 covers 8 bases. With 4 bases clipped from V and 4 bases from J, the junction kept 3 bases outside the gene matches. The germline V gene encodes CDR1 SGHRS and CDR2 YFSETQ. The CDR3 covers 14 residues. The CDR3 nucleotides read TGCGCCAGCAGCCCGGACAGGGTTAATGAAAAACTGTTTTTT. It specifies CASSPDRVNEKLFF.

Here the CDR3 reads CASSLATGTVSYGYTF. In DNA, the CDR3 is TGTGCCAGCAGCTTGGCTACCGGGACAGTGAGTTATGGCTACACCTTC. This chain uses TRBV5-6 with TRBJ1-2; 7 bases align to TRBD1. The J segment lost 5 bases and the V segment lost 0 bases, leaving 10 bases of the junction unmatched. The germline gives CDR1 SGHDT, CDR2 YYEEEE. This CDR3 spans 16 amino acids.

The chain is built from TRBV20-1 and TRBJ1-4; D uncertain. Trimming left V 3 bases short and J 7 bases short, with 9 bases between. Per germline, CDR1 DFQATT and CDR2 SNEGSKA (reference sequence). The CDR3 extends over 12 amino acids. CDR3 in amino acids: CSASVSSEKLFF. The CDR3 region has the DNA TGCAGTGCTAGTGTGTCGAGTGAAAAACTGTTTTTT.

This chain connects TRBV4-1 to TRBJ2-3; D is undetermined. The CDR3 is 15 amino acids. Germline V CDR1 and CDR2: MGHRA, YSYEKL. Trimming removed 0 bases at V and 0 bases at J, with 7 bases between. The CDR3 here is CASSQEKLSTDTQYF. For the CDR3, the DNA is TGCGCCAGCAGCCAAGAAAAGCTGAGCACAGATACGCAGTATTTT.

The chain carries TRBV7-6 and TRBJ2-5; weak D call: TRBD1 (5 bases). Trimming cost V 5 bases and J 2 bases, with 18 bases left between them. Germline assignment: CDR1 SGHVS and CDR2 FNYEAQ. There are 16 residues in the CDR3. This CDR3 reads CASSQMSLTGQETQYF. In DNA, the CDR3 is TGTGCCAGCAGCCAGATGTCTTTAACAGGACAAGAGACCCAGTACTTC.

V is TRBV5-4 and J is TRBJ2-3; TRBD1 matches 8 bases. The V gene's germline CDR1 is SGHNT and CDR2 YYREEE (reference sequence). This CDR3 is built from 16 residues. Trimming cost V 2 bases and J 4 bases; bases outside gene matches: 9. CDR3 amino acids: CASSFTDRGGADTQYF. The CDR3 DNA is TGTGCCAGCAGCTTTACTGACAGGGGAGGCGCAGATACGCAGTATTTT.

The V and J genes are TRBV5-6 and TRBJ2-2, with 13 bases identical to TRBD2. Trimming took 7 bases from V and 4 from J; bases not matched to a gene: 10. Germline V gene data show CDR1 as SGHDT and CDR2 as YYEEEE. CDR3 length: 17 residues. CDR3 sequence: CASSGLAGRGPTGELFF. CDR3 in DNA: TGTGCCAGCTCGGGACTAGCGGGGCGGGGCCCCACCGGGGAGCTGTTTTTT. Full variable domain (missing parts from reference TRBV5-6 and TRBJ2-2): DAGVTQSPTHLIKTRGQQVTLRCSPKSGHDTVSWYQQALGQGPQFIFQYYEEEERQRGNFPDRFSGHQFPNYSSELNVNALLLGDSALYLCASSGLAGRGPTGELFFGEGSRLTVL.

The chain is built from TRBV28 and TRBJ2-1; 9 positions match TRBD1. The CDR3 loop spans 15 amino acids. Germline values: CDR1 MDHEN, CDR2 SYDVKM. Germline trimming cut 6 bases from V and 4 bases from J; bases unmatched to any gene: 7. The CDR3 DNA is TGTGCCAGCAGAGAGGGGACAGGGTTTTACAATGAGCAGTTCTTC. It codes for CASREGTGFYNEQFF.

The rearrangement links TRBV4-1 to TRBJ2-2; 10 nucleotides line up with TRBD1. J lost 2 bases, V lost 3 bases, and 3 bases had no gene match. CDR3 length: 16 amino acids. Germline V gene sequence: CDR1 MGHRA, CDR2 YSYEKL. The CDR3 loop reads CASSQWTGGNTGELFF. DNA for the CDR3: TGCGCCAGCAGCCAGTGGACAGGGGGAAACACCGGGGAGCTGTTTTTT.

V usage is TRBV7-8 and J usage is TRBJ2-3, with 7 bases fitting TRBD1. Unmatched junction bases numbered 11, after V lost 5 bases and J lost 6 bases. The CDR3 is made up of 15 amino acids. Germline V CDR1 and CDR2: SGHVS, FQNEAQ. The CDR3 reads CASSRRLTGVDTQYF. The DNA of the CDR3 is TGTGCCAGCAGCCGAAGGCTAACAGGGGTCGATACGCAGTATTTT.

Only a few counts were recorded for this clone. The chain is built from TRBV6-4 and TRBJ2-3, with D maybe TRBD2 (6 bases). This CDR3 spans 13 amino acids. The germline V and J ends were trimmed by 3 bases and 4 bases, with 8 bases remaining between them. In germline, CDR1 is MRHNA, CDR2 SNTAGT. Here the CDR3 DNA reads TGTGCCAGCAGTGAACTAGCCGCAGATACGCAGTATTTT. Its protein is CASSELAADTQYF.